This is a list of T cell receptor beta chains from one sample in a study of cytomegalovirus exposure and HLA in healthy donors. The table came from immunoSEQ multiplex PCR; TCRdb's copy has only in-frame clones and leaves some out. The sample lists around 89,000 clones, roughly 80% seen once, with 1% to 1.5% in the top ten. Sequenced sample: PBMCs. These TCRs come from a girl aged 2-10 years in good health and CMV-seropositive. Each CDR3 is given with its conserved first and last residue. Fields, in order: J gene, clone size, V gene, D gene, CDR3 protein, CDR3 DNA. The D gene is left open where the match is weak. Size values are once, few and many counts, or a class for expanded clones, and some rows have none.

j_call: TRBJ2-1; clone_size: -; v_call: TRBV29-1; d_call: -; cdr3_aa: CSVESGVRNEQFF; cdr3_nt: TGCAGCGTTGAGTCGGGGGTGAGGAATGAGCAGTTCTTC
j_call: TRBJ1-1; clone_size: -; v_call: TRBV29-1; d_call: TRBD1; cdr3_aa: CSVEDGTGAPEAFF; cdr3_nt: TGCAGCGTTGAAGATGGGACAGGGGCTCCTGAAGCTTTCTTT
j_call: TRBJ2-5; clone_size: -; v_call: TRBV18; d_call: -; cdr3_aa: CASSPGLGETQYF; cdr3_nt: TGTGCCAGCTCACCCGGACTGGGGGAGACCCAGTACTTC
j_call: TRBJ2-7; clone_size: -; v_call: TRBV6-1; d_call: -; cdr3_aa: CASTLAADSSYEQYF; cdr3_nt: TGTGCCAGCACCCTCGCAGCGGACTCCTCCTACGAGCAGTACTTC
j_call: TRBJ2-7; clone_size: once; v_call: TRBV30; d_call: TRBD2; cdr3_aa: CAWTSGGEYNSYEQYF; cdr3_nt: TGTGCCTGGACTAGCGGGGGAGAATATAACTCCTACGAGCAGTACTTC
j_call: TRBJ2-2; clone_size: -; v_call: TRBV6-5; d_call: TRBD1; cdr3_aa: CASSYGQGNTGELFF; cdr3_nt: TGTGCCAGCAGTTACGGACAGGGCAACACCGGGGAGCTGTTTTTT
j_call: TRBJ1-2; clone_size: -; v_call: TRBV6-1; d_call: TRBD1; cdr3_aa: CASSERDSINYGYTF; cdr3_nt: TGTGCCAGCAGTGAACGGGACAGTATAAACTATGGCTACACCTTC
j_call: TRBJ2-7; clone_size: -; v_call: TRBV6-5; d_call: TRBD2; cdr3_aa: CATSGTTIYEQYF; cdr3_nt: TGTGCCACCTCCGGGACTACCATCTACGAGCAGTACTTC
j_call: TRBJ2-7; clone_size: -; v_call: TRBV6-5; d_call: TRBD2; cdr3_aa: CASSYTGLAYEQYF; cdr3_nt: TGTGCCAGCAGTTACACTGGACTAGCCTACGAGCAGTACTTC
j_call: TRBJ1-3; clone_size: -; v_call: TRBV2; d_call: -; cdr3_aa: CASSNRDGNTIYF; cdr3_nt: TGTGCCAGCAGCAACAGGGATGGAAACACCATATATTTT
j_call: TRBJ2-4; clone_size: -; v_call: TRBV19; d_call: -; cdr3_aa: CATEGDIQYF; cdr3_nt: TGTGCCACGGAAGGGGACATTCAGTACTTC
j_call: TRBJ1-2; clone_size: once; v_call: TRBV21-1; d_call: -; cdr3_aa: CALLAWGEGGYTF; cdr3_nt: TGTGCCTTACTCGCCTGGGGCGAAGGTGGCTACACCTTC
j_call: TRBJ2-1; clone_size: -; v_call: TRBV5-8; d_call: -; cdr3_aa: CASSFEHRLEAYNEQFF; cdr3_nt: TGTGCCAGCAGCTTCGAACACAGACTAGAGGCCTACAATGAGCAGTTCTTC
j_call: TRBJ2-7; clone_size: -; v_call: TRBV7-9; d_call: TRBD1; cdr3_aa: CASSFVAGGASSTYEQYF; cdr3_nt: TGTGCCAGCAGCTTCGTTGCAGGGGGCGCATCTAGCACCTACGAGCAGTACTTC
j_call: TRBJ1-4; clone_size: -; v_call: TRBV7-9; d_call: -; cdr3_aa: CASSRDTNEKLFF; cdr3_nt: TGTGCCAGCAGCCGGGACACCAATGAAAAACTGTTTTTT
j_call: TRBJ2-1; clone_size: once; v_call: TRBV6-1; d_call: -; cdr3_aa: CASSDGGTSYNEQFF; cdr3_nt: TGTGCCAGCAGCGACGGAGGGACGTCCTACAATGAGCAGTTCTTC
j_call: TRBJ1-2; clone_size: -; v_call: TRBV27; d_call: TRBD1; cdr3_aa: CASSGGGRQGARGYTF; cdr3_nt: TGTGCCAGCAGTGGGGGGGGCCGACAGGGGGCTAGAGGCTACACCTTC
j_call: TRBJ1-5; clone_size: -; v_call: TRBV7-8; d_call: -; cdr3_aa: CASSLEGSEPNQPQHF; cdr3_nt: TGTGCCAGCAGCTTAGAAGGTTCGGAGCCCAATCAGCCCCAGCATTTT
j_call: TRBJ2-7; clone_size: -; v_call: TRBV9; d_call: TRBD2; cdr3_aa: CASSVTGGRGSYEQYF; cdr3_nt: TGTGCCAGCAGCGTCACCGGCGGGAGAGGGTCCTACGAGCAGTACTTC
j_call: TRBJ1-4; clone_size: -; v_call: TRBV7-9; d_call: -; cdr3_aa: CASSLGEGEKLFF; cdr3_nt: TGTGCCAGCAGCTTAGGGGAGGGGGAAAAACTGTTTTTT
j_call: TRBJ2-7; clone_size: -; v_call: TRBV5-6; d_call: TRBD2; cdr3_aa: CASSLWGGSYEQYF; cdr3_nt: TGTGCCAGCAGCTTGTGGGGGGGCTCCTACGAGCAGTACTTC
j_call: TRBJ1-1; clone_size: -; v_call: TRBV28; d_call: -; cdr3_aa: CASRSIRVNTEAFF; cdr3_nt: TGTGCCAGCAGGAGTATTCGGGTGAACACTGAAGCTTTCTTT
j_call: TRBJ1-2; clone_size: -; v_call: TRBV28; d_call: -; cdr3_aa: CASSLSGPYGYTF; cdr3_nt: TGTGCCAGCAGTTTATCAGGCCCCTATGGCTACACCTTC
j_call: TRBJ2-7; clone_size: -; v_call: TRBV5-1; d_call: TRBD1; cdr3_aa: CASSWGQAARYEQYF; cdr3_nt: TGCGCCAGCAGCTGGGGACAGGCGGCTAGGTACGAGCAGTACTTC
j_call: TRBJ2-1; clone_size: -; v_call: TRBV2; d_call: TRBD2; cdr3_aa: CASRAGLVQFF; cdr3_nt: TGTGCCAGCAGAGCCGGACTAGTACAGTTCTTC
j_call: TRBJ1-2; clone_size: -; v_call: TRBV28; d_call: -; cdr3_aa: CASSFLTRRGGYTF; cdr3_nt: TGTGCCAGCAGTTTTCTCACAAGGAGGGGAGGCTACACCTTC
j_call: TRBJ2-5; clone_size: -; v_call: TRBV5-1; d_call: -; cdr3_aa: CASSLGGGAGQETQYF; cdr3_nt: TGCGCCAGCAGCTTGGGGGGTGGGGCTGGACAAGAGACCCAGTACTTC
j_call: TRBJ1-3; clone_size: -; v_call: TRBV29-1; d_call: -; cdr3_aa: CSVVSANAGNTIYF; cdr3_nt: TGCAGCGTTGTAAGCGCAAATGCTGGAAACACCATATATTTT
j_call: TRBJ2-1; clone_size: -; v_call: TRBV30; d_call: TRBD2; cdr3_aa: CAWSGTSGKYNEQFF; cdr3_nt: TGTGCCTGGAGTGGGACTAGCGGAAAATACAATGAGCAGTTCTTC
j_call: TRBJ1-1; clone_size: -; v_call: TRBV2; d_call: -; cdr3_aa: CASKGGTEAFF; cdr3_nt: TGTGCCAGCAAGGGGGGGACTGAAGCTTTCTTT
j_call: TRBJ1-1; clone_size: -; v_call: TRBV28; d_call: -; cdr3_aa: CASSPAGGHTEAFF; cdr3_nt: TGTGCCAGCAGTCCCGCCGGGGGTCACACTGAAGCTTTCTTT
j_call: TRBJ2-2; clone_size: -; v_call: TRBV18; d_call: -; cdr3_aa: CASSPQAGHGELFF; cdr3_nt: TGTGCCAGCTCACCACAAGCAGGGCACGGGGAGCTGTTTTTT